This T cell receptor beta chain was captured in a study of blood T cell repertoires in COVID-19. V lost 10 bases and J lost 3, with 9 bases in between. From germline, CDR1 is ENHRY and CDR2 SYGVKD. CDR3 size: 11 residues. Measured with immunoSEQ multiplex PCR; TCRdb has only the in-frame clones, and not every one. The table has approximately 470,000 clones, roughly nine tenths seen once. The participants were between about 18 and 90 years old and came from roughly 25 US areas. The chain links TRBV10-3 to TRBJ1-2; D unresolved. Sequencing was carried out using PBMCs or T cells enriched from blood (not recorded which). The clonotype was recovered from a young woman who had recovered from COVID-19. CDR3 bases: TGTGCCACCTCAGGCGACTATGGCTACACCTTC. Its protein product is CATSGDYGYTF.